The 17 T cell receptor beta chains given below trace back to one sample, sequenced in a study of response to subunit inactivated influenza vaccine. TCRdb re-analysed the RT-PCR reads in MiXCR, keeping a single row per CDR3 protein. Of 550,000 to 800,000 distinct CDR3 sequences in the sample, 15% to 17% are singletons; the top ten hold around 10%. The sequencing here drew on PBMCs from blood, taken 11 to 12 days after vaccination. These receptors were obtained from a man in his forties or fifties who received an inactivated influenza vaccine.

This sequence joins TRBV28 and TRBJ2-1; no clear D. Germline CDR1 is MDHEN and CDR2 is SYDVKM. The CDR3 has 16 residues. V lost 5 bases, J lost 6 bases, and 20 bases lay in between. This CDR3 reads CASSEVWRPPPNEQFF. The CDR3 DNA reads as TGTGCCAGCAGTGAAGTTTGGCGGCCCCCCCCCAATGAGCAGTTCTTC.

The chain's CDR3 is CAISLQGSDTQYF. The CDR3 DNA sequence: TGTGCCATCAGCCTACAGGGTTCAGATACGCAGTATTTT. The chain combines TRBV10-3 with TRBJ2-3; weak D call: TRBD1 (6 bases). Trimming pared 6 bases from V and 4 bases from J, leaving 11 bases between. The CDR3 covers 13 residues. Germline lookup yields CDR1 ENHRY and CDR2 SYGVKD.

The chain employs TRBV6-1 and TRBJ1-1; D is unresolved. The V and J ends lost 5 bases and 1 base respectively, with 20 bases between them. The CDR3 has 17 residues. Germline loops: CDR1 MNHNS, CDR2 SASEGT. The CDR3 coding sequence is TGTGCCAGCAGTCCGCTTCCCGTCCTCAGGAAGAACACTGAAGCTTTCTTT. Its protein is CASSPLPVLRKNTEAFF.

This clonotype occurred many times. This chain links TRBV20-1 with TRBJ2-7, with 9 bases identical to TRBD2. The CDR3 runs 14 residues. The J segment lost 3 bases and the V segment lost 4 bases, leaving 7 bases of the junction unmatched. The germline V gene encodes CDR1 DFQATT and CDR2 SNEGSKA (reference sequence). The CDR3 coding sequence is TGCAGTGCTAATCCGGCTAGCGGGATCTACGAGCAGTACTTC. This translates into CSANPASGIYEQYF.

CDR3 protein: CASSPENRGTQYF. The CDR3 DNA reads TGTGCCAGCTCACCGGAGAACAGGGGAACGCAGTATTTT. The chain combines TRBV18 with TRBJ2-3; 7 nucleotides align to TRBD1. The germline CDR1 and CDR2 sequences are KGHSH and LQKENI. The CDR3 is 13 residues long. Trimming cost V 3 bases and J 9 bases; bases outside gene matches: 6.

This clonotype was observed a handful of times. The chain joins TRBV9 to TRBJ2-3; the D gene is possibly TRBD1 (6 bases). This CDR3 has 16 residues. The V end lost 3 bases, the J end lost 2 bases, and 16 bases lay between the germline ends. Germline assignment: CDR1 SGDLS and CDR2 YYNGEE. CDR3 nucleotides: TGTGCCAGCAGCGCACAGGGTCTCATGGTCACAGATACGCAGTATTTT. Translating it yields CASSAQGLMVTDTQYF.

This clonotype was seen ten or more times. A read error may produce the germline difference seen at one junction end. The CDR3 DNA follows: TGTGCCCTCAGGGCGGAATTGAACACTGAAGCTTTCTTT. Translated: CALRAELNTEAFF. This chain joins TRBV10-3 and TRBJ1-1; D may be TRBD1 (5 bases). Per the germline V gene, CDR1 is ENHRY and CDR2 is SYGVKD. The CDR3 has 13 amino acids.

This clonotype has ten or more counts. V gene TRBV11-2 combines with J gene TRBJ2-1; D is ambiguous. The CDR3 totals 14 residues. CDR1 is SGHAT, CDR2 FQNNGV, per germline. V was trimmed by 4 bases and J by 0 bases, leaving 7 bases between them. The CDR3 bases are TGTGCCAGCAGCTCACTTAGCTCCTACAATGAGCAGTTCTTC. Translating it yields CASSSLSSYNEQFF.

V gene TRBV11-2 combines with J gene TRBJ2-5; weak D call: TRBD2 (5 bases). Trimming stripped 0 bases from V and 2 bases from J, with 10 bases between. This CDR3 has 15 amino acids. CDR1 and CDR2 from the germline V gene are SGHAT and FQNNGV. The CDR3, as DNA: TGTGCCAGCAGCTTAGAATCGGGGTGGCAAGAGACCCAGTACTTC. Amino acid sequence: CASSLESGWQETQYF. The variable domain in full, completed from reference TRBV11-2 and TRBJ2-5, reads EAGVAQSPRYKIIEKRQSVAFWCNPISGHATLYWYQQILGQGPKLLIQFQNNGVVDDSQLPKDRFSAERLKGVDSTLKIQPAKLEDSAVYLCASSLESGWQETQYFGPGTRLLVL.

There are a few counts of this clonotype. The chain employs TRBV29-1 and TRBJ2-7; tentatively, D is TRBD2 (5 bases). This CDR3 has 12 residues. V lost 4 bases and J 6 bases, leaving 13 bases between the germline ends. Germline V gene data show CDR1 as SQVTM and CDR2 as ANQGSEA. Here the CDR3 reads CSVGEFSREQYF. The CDR3 DNA sequence: TGCAGCGTTGGGGAGTTCAGCCGCGAGCAGTACTTC.

On this clonotype itself: This may arise from a read error, as a much more abundant clone is one base away. The chain uses TRBV28 and TRBJ2-1; TRBD2 might be the D (5 bases). This CDR3 has 13 amino acids. Germline V gene data show CDR1 as MDHEN and CDR2 as SYDVKM. V was shortened by 5 bases and J by 8 bases, with 13 bases between the two germline ends. The CDR3 sequence is CASSPSRGYEQFF. DNA for the CDR3: TGTGCCAGCAGTCCTAGCCGGGGTTATGAGCAGTTCTTC.

This chain links TRBV28 with TRBJ1-5; the D is unclear. Trimming shortened V by 1 base and J by 9 bases, and 7 bases separated the two germline ends. Germline values: CDR1 MDHEN, CDR2 SYDVKM. The CDR3 spans 12 residues. CDR3 DNA: TGTGCCAGCAGTTTATTCTATCTGCCCCAGCATTTT. Translation: CASSLFYLPQHF.

This clonotype has only a few counts. The chain carries TRBV18 and TRBJ2-5; D perhaps matches TRBD2 (6 bases). V lost 3 bases, J lost 3 bases, and 14 bases lay in between. The CDR3 runs to 15 residues. The V gene's germline CDR1 is KGHSH and CDR2 LQKENI. CDR3 nucleotides: TGTGCCAGCTCACCGGGACTCCGGGAAAAAGAGACCCAGTACTTC. Translation gives CASSPGLREKETQYF.

This sequence joins TRBV12-3 or TRBV12-4 and TRBJ2-7; 12 bases align to TRBD2. The CDR3 sequence is 16 residues long. V trimming: 4 bases; J trimming: 2 bases; junction bases outside the gene matches: 6. The CDR3: CASSSGTSGSPYEQYF. CDR3 nucleotide sequence: TGTGCCAGCAGTTCCGGGACTAGCGGGTCGCCCTACGAGCAGTACTTC.

V and J are TRBV3-1 and TRBJ2-4, with TRBD1 identical over 9 bases. V lost 1 base to trimming and J lost 1 base; unmatched junction nucleotides: 5. Germline V gene data show CDR1 as LGHDT and CDR2 as YNNKEL (reference sequence). The CDR3 loop spans 17 amino acids. The CDR3 sequence: CASSQGRDRVAKNIQYF. In nucleotides, the CDR3 is TGTGCCAGCAGCCAAGGTCGGGACAGGGTCGCCAAAAACATTCAGTACTTC.

This clonotype showed up many times. J is TRBJ1-1 and V is TRBV29-1, with a weak D call TRBD1 (5 bases). V dropped 7 bases and J dropped 4 bases, with 19 bases sitting between them. The CDR3 is made up of 14 amino acids. The germline V gene has CDR1 SQVTM and CDR2 ANQGSEA. CDR3 amino acids: CSAHGGLETTEAFF. The CDR3 region has the DNA TGCAGCGCCCATGGGGGTTTAGAGACCACTGAAGCTTTCTTT.

This clonotype was seen ten or more times. One end of the junction is discordant with germline, which a read error may explain. The chain combines TRBV4-2 with TRBJ1-4, with a possible D match to TRBD1 (6 bases). The CDR3 spans 15 residues. The germline CDR1 and CDR2 sequences are LGHNA and YNFKEQ. This CDR3 is CASSHDRRTSEKLFF. The CDR3 region has the DNA TGTGCCAGCAGCCATGACAGGCGAACTAGTGAAAAACTGTTTTTT.